Below, 32 T cell receptor beta chains from the same sample are listed, as sequenced in a study of T cells after yellow fever vaccination. TCRdb redid the calling of the 5' RACE reads with MiXCR, one entry per CDR3 protein. The data hold 42,000 or so distinct CDR3 sequences, with roughly 7% observed a single time. Sequencing used CD8+ T cells not binding an NS4B(214-222) dextramer, sorted from PBMCs, obtained 45 days after the yellow fever booster vaccination. The receptors were gathered from a young man who received the YFV17D yellow fever vaccine.

Many counts were recorded for this clonotype. This chain links TRBV27 with TRBJ2-5; no reliable D call. The germline gives CDR1 MNHEY, CDR2 SMNVEV (reference sequence). V lost 1 base and J 5 bases, leaving 11 bases between the germline ends. The CDR3 totals 14 residues. The CDR3 DNA reads as TGTGCCAGCAGTTTATTCCCCGCATGGGAGACCCAGTACTTC. Protein: CASSLFPAWETQYF.

The CDR3 loop is CASSQSRGNEQFF. Written as DNA, the CDR3 is TGTGCCAGCAGCCAGAGCAGAGGCAATGAGCAGTTCTTC. V usage is TRBV14 and J usage is TRBJ2-1, with D uncertain. The germline V gene encodes CDR1 SGHDN and CDR2 FVKESK. The germline V and J ends were trimmed by 3 bases and 6 bases, with 9 bases remaining between them. CDR3 length: 13 amino acids.

The rearrangement joins TRBV19 to TRBJ2-1; D possibly corresponds to TRBD2 (5 bases). Trimming stripped 7 bases from V and 5 bases from J, with 18 bases between. The length of the CDR3 is 15 residues. The germline V gene has CDR1 LNHDA and CDR2 SQIVND (reference sequence). The CDR3 sequence: CASNKRLAVDNEQFF. The CDR3 DNA reads TGTGCCAGTAATAAGCGGCTGGCAGTGGACAATGAGCAGTTCTTC.

The chain is built from TRBV5-6 and TRBJ2-1; TRBD2 might be the D (6 bases). Trimming cost V 3 bases and J 11 bases, with 15 bases left between them. The CDR3 covers 13 residues. Looked up from germline, CDR1 is SGHDT and CDR2 is YYEEEE. CDR3 loop: CASSWGVAGKQFF. The CDR3 nucleotides read TGTGCCAGCAGCTGGGGGGTGGCGGGGAAGCAGTTCTTC.

In regard to this clonotype: This may be a read error, as it is one base from a much larger clone. This sequence joins TRBV4-3 and TRBJ2-7; perhaps TRBD1 as D (5 bases). The CDR3 is 15 amino acids. CDR1 is LGHNA and CDR2 is YSLEER in the germline V gene. The CDR3 nucleotides read TGCACCAGCAGCCAGGCAAGTGACAGCGCCTACGAGCAGTACTTC. Encoded protein: CTSSQASDSAYEQYF.

Comment on this clonotype: This may come from a read error, since a much larger clone is one base off. The chain is built from TRBV6-2 or TRBV6-3 and TRBJ2-1; 7 positions agree with TRBD1. The V gene's germline CDR1 is MNHEY and CDR2 SVGEGT. This CDR3 comprises 13 residues. The CDR3 sequence is CACRHDRANEQFF. CDR3 DNA: TGTGCCTGCAGACACGACAGGGCCAATGAGCAGTTCTTC.

A note on this clonotype: A much larger clone differs by one base, so this may be a read error. It is likely a read error, because the conserved phenylalanine at the end of the CDR3 is missing. The chain joins TRBV29-1 to TRBJ2-2, with D possibly being TRBD2 (5 bases). V was clipped by 4 bases and J by 2 bases, with 14 bases between them. The CDR3 contains 15 residues. The V gene's germline CDR1 is SQVTM and CDR2 ANQGSEA. The CDR3 is CSVGGDYLNTGELFL. CDR3 nucleotide sequence: TGCAGCGTTGGGGGAGACTACCTAAACACCGGGGAGCTGTTTCTT.

At least ten counts were recorded for this clonotype. J is TRBJ2-5 and V is TRBV7-8; D not resolved. V lost 5 bases, J lost 2 bases, and 15 bases lay in between. The germline V gene encodes CDR1 SGHVS and CDR2 FQNEAQ. CDR3 length equals 15 residues. The CDR3 region is CASSPSLGLQETQYF. DNA for the CDR3: TGTGCCAGCAGCCCGTCTCTGGGTCTACAAGAGACCCAGTACTTC.

In regard to this clonotype: Given a much more abundant clone one base away, this may be a read error. This chain joins TRBV14 and TRBJ2-3, with D hard to call. This CDR3 is 16 amino acids long. CDR1 is SGHDN and CDR2 is FVKESK in the germline V gene. The CDR3 coding sequence is TGTGCCAGCAACCAAGAAGCAGAAATTAGCACAGATACGCAGTATTTT. This translates into CASNQEAEISTDTQYF.

This clonotype came up many times. The genes are TRBV15 and TRBJ2-3; a weak D match, TRBD1 (5 bases). This CDR3 spans 12 amino acids. Per germline, CDR1 LNHNV and CDR2 YYDKDF (reference sequence). The V end lost 7 bases, the J end lost 3 bases, and 8 bases lay between the germline ends. The CDR3 here is CATTTGTDTQYF. CDR3 in DNA: TGTGCCACCACAACAGGTACAGATACGCAGTATTTT.

This clonotype was counted ten times or more. The chain links TRBV12-3 or TRBV12-4 to TRBJ2-3; TRBD1 might be the D (5 bases). The V end was cut by 5 bases, the J end by 4 bases, with 16 bases between. The CDR3 consists of 15 residues. CDR3 protein: CASSPRVPVADTQYF. The CDR3 coding sequence is TGTGCCAGCAGTCCCAGGGTACCAGTGGCAGATACGCAGTATTTT.

This clonotype occurred many times. V is TRBV6-5 and J is TRBJ2-2, with 9 bases matching TRBD1. Germline V gene data show CDR1 as MNHEY and CDR2 as SVGAGI. J lost 4 bases, V lost 2 bases, and 8 bases had no gene match. The CDR3 contains 17 residues. The CDR3 loop is CASSYPLQGAGTGELFF. Written as DNA, the CDR3 is TGTGCCAGCAGTTACCCGTTACAGGGGGCGGGCACCGGGGAGCTGTTTTTT.

This clonotype has at least ten counts. V usage is TRBV24-1 and J usage is TRBJ2-7, with TRBD2 identical over 9 bases. This CDR3 contains 16 residues. Germline-derived CDR1 and CDR2 are KGHDR and SFDVKD. Trimming at V came to 4 bases and at J to 2 bases, leaving 8 bases not matched to a gene. CDR3 amino acids: CATSESISGRTYEQYF. The CDR3 nucleotides are TGTGCCACCAGTGAAAGTATAAGCGGGAGGACCTACGAGCAGTACTTC.

This clonotype was recorded many times. The J gene is TRBJ2-7, the V gene TRBV29-1; D possibly uses TRBD1 or TRBD2 (5 bases each). The CDR3 loop spans 16 amino acids. V lost 2 bases and J 1 base, leaving 18 bases between the germline ends. CDR1 SQVTM and CDR2 ANQGSEA come from the germline V gene. The CDR3 loop is CSVEPLERGESYEQYF. The CDR3 DNA is TGCAGCGTTGAACCCCTAGAGAGAGGGGAGTCCTACGAGCAGTACTTC.

The V and J genes are TRBV11-2 and TRBJ2-7; D perhaps matches TRBD2 (6 bases). The V end lost 5 bases, the J end lost 12 bases, and 26 bases lay between the germline ends. This CDR3 contains 15 residues. Germline V gene lookup returns CDR1 SGHAT and CDR2 FQNNGV. The CDR3 loop reads CASSLPSVPLYEAYF. For the CDR3, the DNA is TGTGCCAGCAGCCTTCCTAGCGTACCGTTATACGAGGCGTACTTC. Using reference TRBV11-2 and TRBJ2-7 for the parts outside the CDR3, the full variable domain is EAGVAQSPRYKIIEKRQSVAFWCNPISGHATLYWYQQILGQGPKLLIQFQNNGVVDDSQLPKDRFSAERLKGVDSTLKIQPAKLEDSAVYLCASSLPSVPLYEAYFGPGTRLTVT.

This chain uses TRBV29-1 with TRBJ2-7; D could derive from TRBD1 or TRBD2 (6 bases each). The CDR3 length is 12 residues. V was shortened by 7 bases and J by 10 bases, with 20 bases between the two germline ends. Germline CDR1 and CDR2: SQVTM and ANQGSEA. The CDR3 DNA sequence: TGCAGCGCAGGACAGTCCGGGGAGGAACAGTACTTC. Its protein is CSAGQSGEEQYF.

This clonotype was detected many times. The CDR3 DNA reads as TGCAGTGTAAAACTAGCGGGAGGTAGAGGGTACAATGAGCAGTTCTTC. Encoded protein: CSVKLAGGRGYNEQFF. This sequence joins TRBV20-1 and TRBJ2-1, with 12 bases aligning to TRBD2. The J segment lost 4 bases and the V segment lost 7 bases, leaving 11 bases of the junction unmatched. CDR3 length: 16 amino acids. Germline V gives CDR1 DFQATT, CDR2 SNEGSKA (reference sequence).

This clonotype came up many times. The chain carries TRBV25-1 and TRBJ2-3; the match to TRBD2 covers 13 bases. J lost 14 bases, V lost 6 bases, and 17 bases had no gene match. The germline V gene has CDR1 MGHDK and CDR2 SYGVNS. The CDR3 is 16 amino acids. The DNA of the CDR3 is TGTGCCAGCAGCCCCTGGACTAGCGGGAGACTGGGTCCGAGGTATTTT. Residues: CASSPWTSGRLGPRYF.

Concerning this clonotype itself: This may be a read error, as it is one base from a much larger clone. The rearrangement uses TRBV3-1 and TRBJ2-7; D unresolved. This CDR3 is 12 amino acids long. Germline V gene sequence: CDR1 LGHDT, CDR2 YNNKEL (reference sequence). V was shortened by 6 bases and J by 5 bases, with 11 bases between the two germline ends. CDR3 DNA: TGTGCCAGCAGTCTCAGATGGGACGAGCAGTACTTC. Protein sequence: CASSLRWDEQYF.

This clonotype was counted at least ten times. The chain has TRBV9 and TRBJ2-7; 9 nucleotides line up with TRBD2. The germline V gene has CDR1 SGDLS and CDR2 YYNGEE. The CDR3 has 15 residues. The ends lost 0 bases at V and 4 bases at J; junction bases unmatched: 5. The CDR3 nucleotides are TGTGCCAGCAGCGTAGGGGGCGGGAGGGTGTACGAGCAGTACTTC. Translation gives CASSVGGGRVYEQYF.

The chain is built from TRBV10-1 and TRBJ1-5, with D possibly being TRBD1 (6 bases). V was trimmed by 7 bases and J by 4 bases, leaving 20 bases between them. The CDR3 spans 16 residues. The germline gives CDR1 WNHNN, CDR2 SYGVQD (reference sequence). In DNA, the CDR3 is TGCGCCAGCATCAGGACAGCTTGTGCTGAAAATCAGCCCCAGCATTTT. It translates to CASIRTACAENQPQHF.

The table lists this clonotype with many counts. The chain links TRBV5-5 to TRBJ2-2, with 9 bases fitting TRBD2. The CDR3 covers 15 residues. Per germline, CDR1 SGHKS and CDR2 YYEKEE (reference sequence). After removal of 4 bases from V and 10 bases from J, the junction contained 11 bases not matched to a gene. The CDR3 sequence is CASSHLQLAGKELFF. In DNA form, the CDR3 reads TGTGCCAGCAGCCACTTGCAGCTAGCGGGGAAGGAGCTGTTTTTT.

As regards this clonotype: A much larger clone lies one base from this, so it may be a read error. The V call is TRBV12-3 or TRBV12-4, the J call TRBJ2-1; D might be TRBD2 (5 bases). V lost 5 bases and J lost 4, with 15 bases in between. This CDR3 contains 15 residues. The CDR3 here is CASSTGTARYNEQFF. Here the CDR3 DNA reads TGTGCCAGCAGTACGGGAACAGCCCGTTACAATGAGCAGTTCTTC.

This clonotype occurred a few times. The rearrangement links TRBV5-6 to TRBJ2-1; 9 nucleotides match TRBD2. The germline CDR1 and CDR2 sequences are SGHDT and YYEEEE. The V gene end was trimmed by 0 bases and the J gene end by 0 bases; junction bases not matched to a gene: 4. This CDR3 region has 17 residues. The CDR3 reads CASSLALAGPSYNEQFF. The CDR3, as DNA: TGTGCCAGCAGCTTGGCCCTAGCGGGACCCTCCTACAATGAGCAGTTCTTC.

As concerns this clonotype: Just one base apart from a much larger clone, this may be a read error. The chain has TRBV11-2 and TRBJ2-5; 9 bases are a match to TRBD2. The CDR3 sequence is 14 residues long. Germline V CDR1 and CDR2: SGHAT, FQNNGV. CDR3 in DNA: TGTGCCAGCAGTCGACTAGCGGAACAAGAGGCCCAGTACTTC. Translating gives CASSRLAEQEAQYF.

This clonotype was counted a few times. This rearrangement joins TRBV19 to TRBJ2-5; 7 bases are a match to TRBD1. Unmatched junction bases numbered 18, after V lost 6 bases and J lost 2 bases. In germline, CDR1 is LNHDA, CDR2 SQIVND (reference sequence). CDR3 length: 18 amino acids. This CDR3 is CASSYSALQTGRQETQYF. The CDR3 DNA reads TGTGCCAGTAGCTATTCTGCGTTACAGACAGGGCGTCAAGAGACCCAGTACTTC.

This clonotype was seen ten or more times. This chain uses TRBV15 with TRBJ1-2; 7 bases fit TRBD1. Germline CDR1 is LNHNV and CDR2 is YYDKDF (reference sequence). The CDR3 is 15 amino acids. After removal of 2 bases from V and 3 bases from J, the junction contained 6 bases not matched to a gene. The CDR3, as DNA: TGTGCCACCAGCAGACCCGGGACAGAGGACTATGGCTACACCTTC. Translation: CATSRPGTEDYGYTF. Looking up the rest from reference TRBV15 and TRBJ1-2 gives the full variable domain: DAMVIQNPRYQVTQFGKPVTLSCSQTLNHNVMYWYQQKSSQAPKLLFHYYDKDFNNEADTPDNFQSRRPNTSFCFLDIRSPGLGDTAMYLCATSRPGTEDYGYTFGSGTRLTVV.

In this sample, this clonotype turned up many times. The rearrangement uses TRBV12-3 or TRBV12-4 and TRBJ2-7, with TRBD1 identical over 8 bases. This CDR3 has 12 residues. The J segment lost 6 bases and the V segment lost 10 bases, leaving 8 bases of the junction unmatched. The CDR3 nucleotides read TGTGCCATTGCAGGACAGGGTGTCGAGCAGTACTTC. It translates to CAIAGQGVEQYF.

The chain links TRBV10-2 to TRBJ2-2, with 9 nucleotides matching TRBD2. Trimming at V came to 6 bases and at J to 6 bases, leaving 11 bases not matched to a gene. CDR3 size: 16 residues. In germline, CDR1 is WSHSY, CDR2 SAAADI. The CDR3 reads CASRERREGPPGELFF. DNA of the CDR3: TGCGCCAGCAGGGAGCGGCGGGAGGGCCCTCCCGGGGAGCTGTTTTTT.

Note on this clonotype: This could be a read error, since a much larger clone is one nucleotide away. This chain uses TRBV5-1 with TRBJ2-7; D call uncertain. The CDR3 length is 14 residues. The V gene's germline CDR1 is SGHRS and CDR2 YFSETQ. Trimming cost V 0 bases and J 3 bases, with 10 bases left between them. DNA of the CDR3: TGCGCCAGCAGCTTGGGAGGCATAGACTACGAGCAGTACTTC. Protein sequence: CASSLGGIDYEQYF.

This clonotype is labeled as medium-sized (0.01 to 0.1%). J is TRBJ2-7 and V is TRBV27; 7 positions match TRBD2. This CDR3 comprises 14 residues. Germline CDR1 and CDR2: MNHEY and SMNVEV (reference sequence). V shed 3 bases, J shed 0 bases, and the junction held 2 bases outside the gene matches. CDR3 DNA sequence: TGTGCCAGCAGTTTGGCTAGCGGCTCCTACGAGCAGTACTTC. It encodes CASSLASGSYEQYF.

The V call is TRBV9, the J call TRBJ2-2; D gene uncertain. Trimming pared 0 bases from V and 0 bases from J, leaving 9 bases between. Germline CDR1 and CDR2: SGDLS and YYNGEE. CDR3 length: 16 amino acids. The CDR3: CASSVDPGPNTGELFF. CDR3 nucleotide sequence: TGTGCCAGCAGCGTAGATCCGGGCCCGAACACCGGGGAGCTGTTTTTT.